Detailed here is one T cell receptor beta chain. Its antigen is currently not known. No base qualities exist here, and no much larger clone lies one base off it. The entire isolated RNA was reverse transcribed using the High Capacity cDNA Reverse Transcription Kit, and thus expressed TCRB transcripts were sequenced. Deep immunoSEQ sequencing was performed on naive, central memory and regulatory T cell samples, with an average of roughly 3.6 million total reads per sample. Sorted cells were lysed in RLT buffer, and RNA was extracted using DNase-treated RNeasy Micro or Mini kits according to cell number. Each cell subset was processed separately to prevent cross-contamination, with patient and healthy donor samples processed together. The immunoSEQ multiplex PCR was used to amplify TCRB sequences from cDNA, yielding 87-bp fragments that span the CDR3 region. Sequencing of the amplicons was performed on the Illumina HiSeq platform. In the original analysis: Synthetic template baselines were used to correct PCR bias computationally, reads within Hamming distance 2 were collapsed together, and singletons that could not be merged were discarded. Reads were aligned against IMGT to assign V, D and J genes, CDR3 length and insertions or deletions at six rearrangement sites. Within each subset, clonotype counts were normalized to the number of sorted cells before true diversity and Gini coefficients were calculated with the tcR R package. The overlap coefficient, calculated on TCRB nucleotide sequences, was used to quantify repertoire sharing. TCRdb mirrors the immuneACCESS table, restricted to in-frame sequences. Some clones are absent from its copies; in checked studies, under half trace to an unresolved V gene, and the reason for the others is unknown. V and J calls and clone size are as listed in that table; D and trimming were resolved from the DNA. Across this sample there are about 150,000 clones, with 11% seen only once. The ten largest clonotypes hold roughly 2% of the sample.

The data stem from a study of beta chain features in type 1 diabetes (dated by TCRdb to 2017 to 2018). Study-wide context: Mean age, gender distribution, total cell number and subset yield were not different between patients and healthy donors. A total of about 100,000,000 sorted cells were examined across all samples, and RNA yield correlated strongly with the number of cells per subset. In the study, recently diagnosed type 1 diabetes patients and matched healthy donors were compared on the TCRB repertoires of their sorted circulating CD4+ T cell subsets. Regulatory and stem cell-like memory subsets were isolated from only 8 patients and about eight healthy donors, whereas naive and central memory subsets came from all 28 donors.

Study-wide findings and limitations: Fewer insertions and more nucleotide deletions at VDJ recombination sites were observed in patients with type 1 diabetes, implying thymic rearrangement abnormalities. Because cDNA was sequenced instead of genomic DNA, highly expressing activated cells could be over-represented, though the groups showed no difference in activation or CD3 levels. The naive, central memory and regulatory TCRB repertoires appeared to resemble one another more closely among patients than among healthy donors. PCR might favor shorter templates, but patient and control samples were amplified and corrected together, so any skew would affect both groups equally. In all four CD4+ subsets, TCRB CDR3 length was moderately but significantly shorter in type 1 diabetes patients. Only small numbers of individuals were included in the HLA sub-analyses, which left unresolved whether HLA type had any influence on TCRB rearrangement.

A single peripheral blood draw of approximately 100 mL on average was collected from each donor into heparinised tubes. Naive, central memory, regulatory and stem cell-like memory CD4+ T cells were sorted on a BD FACSAria II using a panel including CD45RO, CCR7, CD25, CD127, CD95 and CD27. Purity was above 95% for every sorted population. PBMCs were isolated immediately by Lymphoprep density gradient centrifugation and stained directly without culture. So that batch effects would be minimized, each experiment stained and sorted samples in pairs, pairing one healthy donor with one patient. The sample taken for sequencing was central memory CD4+ T cells from blood. This TCR derives from a man aged 18 to 29 in good health.

The base sequence is TGTGCCAGCAGTCGCGGACTAGCGGGGAGCACAGATACGCAGTATTTT. Translated, it reads CASSRGLAGSTDTQYF. The V gene is TRBV2 and the J gene is TRBJ2-3; 12 central bases correspond to TRBD2. From the cysteine up to the phenylalanine, the CDR3 has a length of 16 residues. The read is trimmed to its CDR3 DNA, 48 bases read in frame from base 1. The germline V end is reduced by 5 bases and the J end by 0 bases; junction bases left unmatched: 3. CDR1 and CDR2 are read off the germline V gene as SNHLY and FYNNEI.